What follows are 26 T cell receptor beta chains derived from one specimen sequenced in a study of blood T cell repertoires in COVID-19. Repertoires were generated with immunoSEQ multiplex PCR, while TCRdb's copy carries only in-frame clones and drops some. This table has 120,000 to 150,000 clones, around 84% appearing once. Specimen: peripheral blood. The origin of the receptors is a woman aged 55-69 years with acute or convalescent COVID-19.

This chain uses TRBV5-4 with TRBJ1-6, with D perhaps matching TRBD1 (6 bases). Looked up from germline, CDR1 is SGHNT and CDR2 is YYREEE (reference sequence). The CDR3 sequence is 15 residues long. V lost 4 bases to trimming and J lost 10 bases, with 18 bases between them. CDR3 loop: CASSMGDRRVSPLHF. The CDR3 region has the DNA TGTGCCAGCAGCATGGGAGACAGGCGAGTATCACCCCTCCACTTT.

V gene TRBV5-1 combines with J gene TRBJ2-5; TRBD1 aligns across 7 bases. This CDR3 has 17 amino acids. The V and J ends lost 3 bases and 1 base, in that order; junction bases with no gene match: 12. Germline V gene data show CDR1 as SGHRS and CDR2 as YFSETQ. CDR3 residues: CASSWNRGRLGQETQYF. The CDR3 coding sequence is TGCGCCAGCAGCTGGAACAGGGGCCGCCTCGGCCAAGAGACCCAGTACTTC.

The rearrangement links TRBV30 to TRBJ1-1; TRBD1 might be the D (5 bases). V was cut by 3 bases and J by 7 bases, with 21 bases left in between. CDR3 length: 15 residues. In germline, CDR1 is GTSNPN, CDR2 SVGIG (reference sequence). The CDR3 nucleotides are TGTGCCTGGAGACAACTGCTGTCAGGGCTCGGTGAAGCTTTCTTT. The encoded protein is CAWRQLLSGLGEAFF.

This clone was counted ten times or more. V gene TRBV7-2 combines with J gene TRBJ2-7; 12 nucleotides align to TRBD2. Per the germline V gene, CDR1 is SGHTA and CDR2 is FQGNSA. Trimming at V came to 1 base and at J to 3 bases, leaving 4 bases not matched to a gene. The CDR3 totals 16 residues. Written as DNA, the CDR3 is TGTGCCAGCAGCTTAGAAGGGACTAGCGGGCGCTACGAGCAGTACTTC. Its translation: CASSLEGTSGRYEQYF.

The rearrangement links TRBV6-2 or TRBV6-3 to TRBJ2-7, with a tentative D call TRBD2 (6 bases). Trimming removed 4 bases from V and 2 bases from J, with 15 bases in between. CDR1 is MNHEY, CDR2 SVGEGT, per germline. This CDR3 has 15 residues. In DNA form, the CDR3 reads TGTGCCAGCAGTTCTCCCGGGGGTCCGGCCTACGAGCAGTACTTC. It encodes CASSSPGGPAYEQYF.

In its sample, this clone was seen many times. The chain uses TRBV10-1 and TRBJ2-5; perhaps TRBD2 as D (6 bases). Per the germline V gene, CDR1 is WNHNN and CDR2 is SYGVQD (reference sequence). The CDR3 spans 14 residues. V lost 3 bases and J 4 bases, leaving 12 bases between the germline ends. CDR3 in amino acids: CASSDAGRGETQYF. CDR3 bases: TGCGCCAGCAGTGACGCGGGGCGGGGAGAGACCCAGTACTTC.

The CDR3 sequence is CASSLRGGQHNEQFF. Here the CDR3 DNA reads TGTGCCAGCAGCTTAAGAGGGGGCCAACATAATGAGCAGTTCTTC. The chain has TRBV11-3 and TRBJ2-1, with TRBD1 matching 7 bases. Trimming removed 2 bases from V and 7 bases from J; junction bases left unmatched: 8. Looked up from germline, CDR1 is SGHNT and CDR2 is YENEEA. The CDR3 extends over 15 amino acids.

V is TRBV6-5 and J is TRBJ1-1; D is ambiguous. CDR1 and CDR2 (germline): MNHEY, SVGAGI. Trimming removed 2 bases at V and 3 bases at J, with 13 bases between. CDR3 length equals 15 residues. In nucleotides, the CDR3 is TGTGCCAGCAGTTACGGTCGGAGGGCAGACACTGAAGCTTTCTTT. It specifies CASSYGRRADTEAFF.

CDR3 nucleotide sequence: TGTGCCAGCAGTGTTGGCGGGGGGGCCGGTGATACGCAGTATTTT. Its protein is CASSVGGGAGDTQYF. This chain uses TRBV2 with TRBJ2-3; 9 bases line up with TRBD2. Germline assignment: CDR1 SNHLY and CDR2 FYNNEI. This CDR3 contains 15 residues. The trim removed 4 bases at V and 6 bases at J, leaving 8 bases unmatched.

This clone occurred once. CDR3 DNA: TGCGCCAGCAGCTCAACAGGGTACGAGCAGTACTTC. It specifies CASSSTGYEQYF. The rearrangement links TRBV5-1 to TRBJ2-7, with D tentatively TRBD1 (6 bases). V lost 3 bases and J lost 4, with 8 bases in between. The CDR3 covers 12 residues. Per germline, CDR1 SGHRS and CDR2 YFSETQ.

This clone was found once. The chain combines TRBV6-2 or TRBV6-3 with TRBJ1-1; 8 bases map to TRBD1. The V segment lost 2 bases and the J segment 4 bases; nucleotides outside the gene matches: 9. Germline V lookup: CDR1 MNHEY, CDR2 SVGEGT. This CDR3 spans 16 amino acids. CDR3 DNA: TGTGCCAGCAGTTACGCTTTGACAGGGGTGGCCACTGAAGCTTTCTTT. Amino acid sequence: CASSYALTGVATEAFF.

The chain carries TRBV5-1 and TRBJ2-3, with no clear D. This CDR3 has 17 amino acids. From germline, CDR1 is SGHRS and CDR2 YFSETQ. V was trimmed by 1 base and J by 2 bases, leaving 17 bases between them. The CDR3 coding sequence is TGCGCCAGCAGCTTGAGAGGCTCTTACTTAGACACAGATACGCAGTATTTT. Its translation: CASSLRGSYLDTDTQYF.

V is TRBV28 and J is TRBJ1-2, with D uncertain. The CDR3 runs to 11 residues. V gave up 5 bases and J gave up 10 bases, with 11 bases separating them. The germline gives CDR1 MDHEN, CDR2 SYDVKM. CDR3 loop: CASSEENFYTF. The CDR3 nucleotides read TGTGCCAGCAGTGAGGAGAATTTCTACACCTTC.

The rearrangement uses TRBV10-3 and TRBJ1-6, with 11 bases lining up with TRBD1. The CDR3 totals 13 residues. Losses at the gene ends were 4 bases for V and 14 bases for J; bases not matched to a gene: 4. CDR1 and CDR2 (germline): ENHRY, SYGVKD. CDR3 residues: CAISGDRGDTLHF. CDR3 nucleotide sequence: TGTGCCATCAGTGGGGACAGGGGGGACACCCTCCACTTT.

The V and J genes are TRBV11-2 and TRBJ1-1; tentative D call: TRBD1 (6 bases). The V end was cut by 0 bases, the J end by 1 base, with 9 bases between. The CDR3 is 15 amino acids. CDR1 and CDR2 from the germline V gene are SGHAT and FQNNGV. The CDR3 loop is CASSLDHRENTEAFF. CDR3 coding DNA: TGTGCCAGCAGCTTAGATCACAGGGAGAACACTGAAGCTTTCTTT.

On this clone itself: One end of the junction does not line up with germline, which may come from a read error. The chain couples TRBV12-3 or TRBV12-4 to TRBJ1-1; D may be TRBD1 (5 bases). This CDR3 has 12 amino acids. The CDR3 nucleotides read TGTGCCTGCAGGCTGGGGGGCACTGAAGCTTTCTTT. This codes for CACRLGGTEAFF.

This clone was seen a single time. The chain uses TRBV3-1 (or the pseudogene TRBV3-2) and TRBJ2-2, with D perhaps matching TRBD1 (5 bases). Germline loops: CDR1 LGHDT, CDR2 YNNKEL (reference sequence). V was cut by 3 bases and J by 1 base, with 21 bases left in between. The length of the CDR3 is 19 residues. CDR3 sequence: CASSHRVPPAGLNTGELFF. The CDR3 bases are TGTGCCAGCAGCCACCGCGTTCCCCCGGCAGGGCTGAACACCGGGGAGCTGTTTTTT.

The V call is TRBV4-2, the J call TRBJ2-7; 13 bases match TRBD2. From germline, CDR1 is LGHNA and CDR2 YNFKEQ. Trimming at V came to 4 bases and at J to 4 bases, leaving 7 bases not matched to a gene. The CDR3 is 16 amino acids. CDR3 residues: CASSRGLAGEGYEQYF. The CDR3 DNA is TGTGCCAGCAGCCGAGGACTAGCGGGAGAAGGATACGAGCAGTACTTC.

V is TRBV28 and J is TRBJ2-7, with 9 bases identical to TRBD2. The CDR3 runs 15 residues. Looked up from germline, CDR1 is MDHEN and CDR2 is SYDVKM. The V and J ends lost 3 bases and 7 bases, in that order; junction bases with no gene match: 10. CDR3 in DNA: TGTGCCAGCAGTTTCATGGCGGGGGGGCCGGAAGAGCAGTACTTC. It specifies CASSFMAGGPEEQYF.

The CDR3 here is CASSGGQIYNSPLHF. Here the CDR3 DNA reads TGTGCCAGCAGCGGGGGACAGATCTATAATTCACCCCTCCACTTT. The chain employs TRBV27 and TRBJ1-6, with 7 nucleotides matching TRBD1. Germline values: CDR1 MNHEY, CDR2 SMNVEV (reference sequence). With V trimmed by 6 bases and J by 3 bases, 5 bases remained unmatched. This CDR3 spans 15 amino acids.

The chain carries TRBV6-5 and TRBJ2-5; 7 nucleotides match TRBD1. The CDR3 runs to 13 residues. Trimming took 6 bases from V and 5 from J; bases not matched to a gene: 6. Germline values: CDR1 MNHEY, CDR2 SVGAGI. The CDR3 bases are TGTGCCAGCAGCACAGGGGCGTGGGAGACCCAGTACTTC. Protein product: CASSTGAWETQYF.

V usage is TRBV7-9 and J usage is TRBJ2-7, with TRBD2 as a possible D gene (6 bases). Germline loops: CDR1 SEHNR, CDR2 FQNEAQ (reference sequence). The CDR3 extends over 17 amino acids. V gave up 3 bases and J gave up 0 bases, with 18 bases separating them. The CDR3 DNA reads as TGTGCCAGCAGCTTGGGAGGACGGGGCAGCTTCTCCTACGAGCAGTACTTC. Protein product: CASSLGGRGSFSYEQYF.

A few counts support this clone. V gene TRBV7-9 combines with J gene TRBJ1-4, with 7 bases that match TRBD1. The length of the CDR3 is 13 residues. CDR1 SEHNR and CDR2 FQNEAQ come from the germline V gene (reference sequence). Trimming at V came to 3 bases and at J to 8 bases, leaving 3 bases not matched to a gene. The CDR3, as DNA: TGTGCCAGCAGCTTTCGGACAGGCGAAAAACTGTTTTTT. Its translation: CASSFRTGEKLFF.

V gene TRBV15 combines with J gene TRBJ2-2, with TRBD2 matching 10 bases. The CDR3 totals 18 residues. Germline-derived CDR1 and CDR2 are LNHNV and YYDKDF (reference sequence). With V trimmed by 3 bases and J by 2 bases, 9 bases remained unmatched. In DNA, the CDR3 is TGTGCCACCAGCAGGGGGGTTAGCGGGGGGTCAAACACCGGGGAGCTGTTTTTT. Protein product: CATSRGVSGGSNTGELFF.

The rearrangement joins TRBV24-1 to TRBJ2-3; 7 bases are shared with TRBD1. The CDR3 contains 15 residues. V lost 4 bases, J lost 1 base, and 4 bases stayed unmatched. The germline gives CDR1 KGHDR, CDR2 SFDVKD. The CDR3 region is CATSDSGQGTDTQYF. In DNA form, the CDR3 reads TGTGCCACCAGTGACAGCGGACAGGGCACAGATACGCAGTATTTT.

The chain has TRBV2 and TRBJ2-7, with TRBD1 matching 9 bases. The V segment lost 5 bases and the J segment 2 bases; nucleotides outside the gene matches: 4. The CDR3 spans 14 residues. The germline gives CDR1 SNHLY, CDR2 FYNNEI. CDR3 sequence reads: CASSRTGDPYEQYF. The CDR3 DNA follows: TGTGCCAGCAGTCGGACAGGGGATCCCTACGAGCAGTACTTC.